This is a list of T cell receptor beta chains from one sample in a study of vaccination and CD4 T cells after COVID-19. These TCRs are of unknown antigen specificity. TCRdb passed the PCR reads through MiXCR, listing each CDR3 protein once. The sample consists of fewer than 10,000 distinct CDR3 sequences, 33% of them appearing once. The sequencing input was CD4+ T cells from blood, cultured in vitro. The receptor set was obtained from a human donor in good health. Each CDR3 is given with its conserved first and last residue.

V: TRBV3-1
J: TRBJ1-6
CDR3: CASSQGVGRRNSPLHF

V: TRBV7-7
J: TRBJ2-2
CDR3: CASSLAPGVTGELFF

V: TRBV6-2/TRBV6-3
J: TRBJ2-5
CDR3: CASSHGAWETQYF

V: TRBV6-1
J: TRBJ2-7
CDR3: CASSPSGEQYF

V: TRBV29-1
J: TRBJ2-2
CDR3: CSVGNSRSANTGELFF

V: TRBV6-1
J: TRBJ2-2
CDR3: CASSVDRALFF

V: TRBV6-2/TRBV6-3
J: TRBJ1-2
CDR3: CASSFTGRNGYTF

V: TRBV7-8
J: TRBJ2-1
CDR3: CASSLAGGGEQFF

V: TRBV11-2
J: TRBJ2-7
CDR3: CASSPSSGSYEQYF

V: TRBV5-1
J: TRBJ2-4
CDR3: CASSLGPTGQNIQYF

V: TRBV2
J: TRBJ2-3
CDR3: CASGIESTDTQYF

V: TRBV7-2
J: TRBJ2-2
CDR3: CASSLARLLNTGELFF

V: TRBV6-5
J: TRBJ2-3
CDR3: CASSYVADTDTQYF

V: TRBV7-9
J: TRBJ2-3
CDR3: CASSGGNGLASTDTQYF

V: TRBV20-1
J: TRBJ1-4
CDR3: CSARDQGALGKLFF

V: TRBV19
J: TRBJ2-7
CDR3: CASSGAGGRYEQYF

V: TRBV6-1
J: TRBJ1-6
CDR3: CASSEAGSPLHF

V: TRBV6-1
J: TRBJ2-7
CDR3: CASWGRAYEQYF

V: TRBV4-1
J: TRBJ2-3
CDR3: CASSQRPAVEEMITDTQYF

V: TRBV6-4
J: TRBJ2-3
CDR3: CASSDSEGSDTQYF

V: TRBV9
J: TRBJ1-5
CDR3: CASSVQGSGQPQHF

V: TRBV10-3
J: TRBJ2-5
CDR3: CATGQGQETQYF

V: TRBV6-4
J: TRBJ2-1
CDR3: CASSVRLAGGDEQFF

V: TRBV7-2
J: TRBJ2-7
CDR3: CASSRYGGNPSYEQYF

V: TRBV7-2
J: TRBJ2-7
CDR3: CASSFGQGRSYEQYF

V: TRBV19
J: TRBJ1-1
CDR3: CASTPSDRSYTEAFF

V: TRBV6-1
J: TRBJ1-2
CDR3: CASRRGTGNYGYTF

V: TRBV4-2
J: TRBJ1-2
CDR3: CASSQGNTGGGNGYTF

V: TRBV6-2/TRBV6-3
J: TRBJ1-1
CDR3: CASSSRGPEAFF

V: TRBV6-2/TRBV6-3
J: TRBJ2-5
CDR3: CASRRESRETQYF

V: TRBV5-1
J: TRBJ2-7
CDR3: CASSPGTGGSYEQYF

V: TRBV28
J: TRBJ1-5
CDR3: CASSYGQWGQPQHF

V: TRBV12-3/TRBV12-4
J: TRBJ2-5
CDR3: CASSFSQETQYF

V: TRBV29-1
J: TRBJ2-7
CDR3: CSVRTESSYEQYF

V: TRBV7-2
J: TRBJ1-3
CDR3: CASSLVGGGAPIYF

V: TRBV20-1
J: TRBJ2-7
CDR3: CSARDRVGGYEQYF

V: TRBV28
J: TRBJ1-3
CDR3: CASGPTEFSGNTIYF

V: TRBV27
J: TRBJ1-2
CDR3: CASSLWGQGGGYTF

V: TRBV6-2/TRBV6-3
J: TRBJ1-1
CDR3: CASSYAPTGLSIGNTEAFF

V: TRBV7-2
J: TRBJ1-3
CDR3: CASSLVALQGSGNTIYF

V: TRBV20-1
J: TRBJ1-5
CDR3: CSAGQASNQPQHF

V: TRBV19
J: TRBJ2-2
CDR3: CASSIVRGELFF

V: TRBV30
J: TRBJ1-1
CDR3: CAWSVHRGQSAEAFF

V: TRBV27
J: TRBJ2-3
CDR3: CASSLPGNADTQYF

V: TRBV30
J: TRBJ1-5
CDR3: CAWSSPQRGTPSNQPQHF

V: TRBV6-1
J: TRBJ2-3
CDR3: CASERNDGNTQYF

V: TRBV27
J: TRBJ2-7
CDR3: CASSPSISYEQYF